These 28 T cell receptor beta chains originate from one sample sequenced in a study of long-term antiretroviral therapy in people with HIV. Researchers ran immunoSEQ v3.0 at survey level. The repertoire was sequenced with immunoSEQ multiplex PCR; TCRdb's copy has only in-frame clones and lacks some. Among about 20,000 clones, over 80% were seen once, and the ten largest hold approximately 10%. The sample in question was unsorted PBMCs, obtained 1.2 years after starting antiretroviral therapy. All receptors derive from a woman in her 40s with HIV.

V and J are TRBV6-5 and TRBJ1-3; D not certain. This CDR3 region has 12 residues. The germline V gene has CDR1 MNHEY and CDR2 SVGAGI. Trimming removed 2 bases at V and 9 bases at J, with 8 bases between. This chain's CDR3 is CASSYGDGTIYF. The CDR3, as DNA: TGTGCCAGCAGTTACGGGGATGGCACCATATATTTT.

V is TRBV5-1 and J is TRBJ2-6; D not resolved. Trimming shortened V by 1 base and J by 0 bases, and 5 bases separated the two germline ends. The CDR3 runs 15 residues. CDR1 is SGHRS, CDR2 YFSETQ, per germline. CDR3 DNA: TGCGCCAGCAGCTTGAGTACCTCTGGGGCCAACGTCCTGACTTTC. Its protein product is CASSLSTSGANVLTF.

This chain connects TRBV18 to TRBJ2-5; tentative D call: TRBD1 (5 bases). The CDR3 extends over 13 amino acids. Trimming pared 3 bases from V and 6 bases from J, leaving 11 bases between. CDR1 is KGHSH and CDR2 is LQKENI in the germline V gene. The CDR3 DNA is TGTGCCAGCTCACCGCAGGGTAGCCAGACCCAGTACTTC. This codes for CASSPQGSQTQYF.

The chain employs TRBV30 and TRBJ2-7; 7 nucleotides match TRBD1. Germline V gene data show CDR1 as GTSNPN and CDR2 as SVGIG (reference sequence). V lost 0 bases and J lost 3; bases outside the gene matches: 2. The CDR3 extends over 13 amino acids. This chain's CDR3 is CAWSVQGNYEQYF. The CDR3 DNA is TGTGCCTGGAGTGTACAGGGGAACTACGAGCAGTACTTC.

This clone has just a few counts. V usage is TRBV2 and J usage is TRBJ1-2; the D gene is possibly TRBD1 (5 bases). CDR1 is SNHLY, CDR2 FYNNEI, per germline. This CDR3 has 14 amino acids. V lost 3 bases, J lost 4 bases, and 12 bases lay in between. As DNA, the CDR3 is TGTGCCAGCAGTGATGATAGGGGAGGCTATGGCTACACCTTC. This codes for CASSDDRGGYGYTF.

The genes are TRBV7-9 and TRBJ2-3; no clear D. The CDR3 runs 17 residues. V was clipped by 2 bases and J by 0 bases, with 15 bases between them. CDR1 SEHNR and CDR2 FQNEAQ come from the germline V gene (reference sequence). Here the CDR3 DNA reads TGTGCCAGCAGCTTATATGGGTCGGTGGCTAGCACAGATACGCAGTATTTT. Translation: CASSLYGSVASTDTQYF.

The V call is TRBV6-5, the J call TRBJ2-3, with D perhaps TRBD2 (6 bases). Looked up from germline, CDR1 is MNHEY and CDR2 is SVGAGI. Between the trimmed V and J ends, which lost 7 bases and 3 bases, there was a span of 17 bases. The CDR3 consists of 15 residues. CDR3 in DNA: TGTGCCAGCACCTCGTGGACGGAGGGGACAGATACGCAGTATTTT. This gives the protein CASTSWTEGTDTQYF.

This rearrangement joins TRBV6-1 to TRBJ2-1; TRBD2 aligns across 15 bases. The CDR3 is 15 residues long. CDR1 and CDR2 from the germline V gene are MNHNS and SASEGT. Trimming at V came to 7 bases and at J to 7 bases, leaving 5 bases not matched to a gene. The CDR3 region is CASIPGTSGRNEQFF. The CDR3 DNA reads as TGTGCCAGCATCCCCGGGACTAGCGGGAGGAATGAGCAGTTCTTC.

The chain links TRBV5-6 to TRBJ2-3; 7 positions match TRBD2. Germline assignment: CDR1 SGHDT and CDR2 YYEEEE. Trimming took 5 bases from V and 2 from J; bases not matched to a gene: 11. The CDR3 is 16 amino acids. The DNA of the CDR3 is TGTGCCAGCAGGCTTCTAACCGGGACTATCACAGATACGCAGTATTTT. Translated, it gives CASRLLTGTITDTQYF.

The chain employs TRBV2 and TRBJ2-5, with 9 bases identical to TRBD2. Trimming cost V 8 bases and J 4 bases; bases outside gene matches: 11. This CDR3 spans 15 amino acids. Germline V CDR1 and CDR2: SNHLY, FYNNEI. CDR3 nucleotide sequence: TGTGCCAGCTCAGGGCGGGAGGGAATATTAGAGACCCAGTACTTC. Translated: CASSGREGILETQYF.

This clone has only a few counts. The chain uses TRBV19 and TRBJ1-2; D remains ambiguous. V gave up 11 bases and J gave up 2 bases, with 15 bases separating them. CDR1 and CDR2 (germline): LNHDA, SQIVND (reference sequence). There are 13 residues in the CDR3. The CDR3 region is CASEGGGNYGYTF. CDR3 nucleotides: TGTGCCTCCGAGGGCGGAGGGAACTATGGCTACACCTTC.

The chain joins TRBV5-6 to TRBJ2-7; TRBD1 aligns across 7 bases. V lost 4 bases, J lost 2 bases, and 6 bases stayed unmatched. CDR3 length equals 14 residues. Germline V gene sequence: CDR1 SGHDT, CDR2 YYEEEE. The CDR3 is CASSITGTAYEQYF. The CDR3 DNA is TGTGCCAGCAGCATTACCGGGACAGCCTACGAGCAGTACTTC.

This sequence joins TRBV10-3 and TRBJ2-1; tentatively, D is TRBD1 (5 bases). V was cut by 5 bases and J by 6 bases, with 5 bases left in between. CDR3 length equals 11 residues. Germline CDR1 reads ENHRY; CDR2 reads SYGVKD. The chain's CDR3 is CAISQGNEQFF. DNA of the CDR3: TGTGCCATCAGTCAGGGCAATGAGCAGTTCTTC.

This clone was observed once. This chain connects TRBV7-6 to TRBJ1-2; 7 nucleotides align to TRBD1. Germline V gives CDR1 SGHVS, CDR2 FNYEAQ. The CDR3 covers 14 residues. The junction had 4 bases not matched to a gene; V was cut back by 0 bases and J by 6 bases. Written as DNA, the CDR3 is TGTGCCAGCAGCTTAGCGGTACAGGGGAATGGCTACACCTTC. Protein product: CASSLAVQGNGYTF.

The J gene is TRBJ1-1, the V gene TRBV27; D not certain. Germline V CDR1 and CDR2: MNHEY, SMNVEV (reference sequence). Trimming took off 5 bases at V and 1 base at J, with 11 bases between the two ends. CDR3 length equals 14 residues. CDR3 DNA: TGTGCCAGCAGTGCTTTTGTCGGGAACACTGAAGCTTTCTTT. It is translated as CASSAFVGNTEAFF.

This sequence joins TRBV7-2 and TRBJ1-4; 9 nucleotides agree with TRBD1. Germline CDR1 is SGHTA and CDR2 is FQGNSA. V was pared by 3 bases and J by 8 bases, with 4 bases of the junction left unmatched. The CDR3 consists of 14 residues. This chain's CDR3 is CASSLGQGNEKLFF. The CDR3 DNA is TGTGCCAGCAGCTTGGGACAGGGTAACGAAAAACTGTTTTTT.

The chain combines TRBV15 with TRBJ2-7; 9 positions agree with TRBD2. CDR1 is LNHNV, CDR2 YYDKDF, per germline (reference sequence). J gave up 0 bases and V 1 base, and 4 bases lay outside the gene matches. The CDR3 is made up of 16 amino acids. The DNA of the CDR3 is TGTGCCACCAGCAGAGTAATAGCGGGGGTCTCCTACGAGCAGTACTTC. Its translation is CATSRVIAGVSYEQYF.

This chain joins TRBV7-9 and TRBJ1-1; D uncertain. Deletions cut 11 bases from V and 4 bases from J, with 17 bases between. CDR3 length equals 13 residues. Per germline, CDR1 SEHNR and CDR2 FQNEAQ (reference sequence). The CDR3 sequence is CALLAPLGTEAFF. The CDR3 region has the DNA TGTGCCCTCCTCGCCCCCCTGGGCACTGAAGCTTTCTTT.

The chain couples TRBV2 to TRBJ1-1; 8 bases agree with TRBD1. The CDR3 has 14 amino acids. Germline V gives CDR1 SNHLY, CDR2 FYNNEI. Trimming removed 7 bases from V and 4 bases from J; junction bases left unmatched: 8. CDR3 residues: CASTQDRVGTEAFF. The CDR3 region has the DNA TGTGCCAGCACCCAGGACAGGGTAGGCACTGAAGCTTTCTTT.

The chain employs TRBV7-3 and TRBJ2-5, with 9 bases aligning to TRBD2. The germline gives CDR1 SGHTA, CDR2 FQGTGA. V lost 2 bases and J lost 4; bases outside the gene matches: 11. This CDR3 comprises 17 residues. CDR3 in amino acids: CASSLGSAGGPGETQYF. In DNA form, the CDR3 reads TGTGCCAGCAGCTTAGGTTCCGCGGGAGGGCCCGGAGAGACCCAGTACTTC.

Notes on this clone: Its ends do not fully match the called genes, so a read error is possible. V usage is TRBV7-7 and J usage is TRBJ2-5, with 7 bases identical to TRBD1. The V gene's germline CDR1 is SSHAT and CDR2 FNYEAQ (reference sequence). The length of the CDR3 is 15 residues. The CDR3: CASSLGGSGQETQYF. The CDR3 region has the DNA TGTGCTAGCAGCTTAGGGGGCAGCGGCCAAGAGACCCAGTACTTC. The complete variable domain, with remaining parts taken from reference TRBV7-7 and TRBJ2-5, reads GAGVSQSPRYKVTKRGQDVTLRCDPISSHATLYWYQQALGQGPEFLTYFNYEAQPDKSGLPSDRFSAERPEGSISTLTIQRTEQRDSAMYRCASSLGGSGQETQYFGPGTRLLVL.

This chain uses TRBV7-2 with TRBJ2-2; D uncertain. This CDR3 spans 15 amino acids. CDR1 and CDR2 from the germline V gene are SGHTA and FQGNSA. With 3 bases removed from V and 3 bases from J, the gap between germline ends came to 11 bases. For the CDR3, the DNA is TGTGCCAGCAGCTTGCAGATCTCGGACACCGGGGAGCTGTTTTTT. Protein: CASSLQISDTGELFF. The complete variable domain, with remaining parts taken from reference TRBV7-2 and TRBJ2-2, reads GAGVSQSPSNKVTEKGKDVELRCDPISGHTALYWYRQSLGQGLEFLIYFQGNSAPDKSGLPSDRFSAERTGGSVSTLTIQRTQQEDSAVYLCASSLQISDTGELFFGEGSRLTVL.

The J gene is TRBJ1-5, the V gene TRBV7-2, with D perhaps TRBD1 (6 bases). In germline, CDR1 is SGHTA, CDR2 FQGNSA. The CDR3 totals 14 residues. Trimming took off 5 bases at V and 3 bases at J, with 11 bases between the two ends. Here the CDR3 reads CASSRGHFNQPQHF. The CDR3 DNA reads as TGTGCCAGCAGCAGGGGACACTTCAATCAGCCCCAGCATTTT.

This chain joins TRBV19 and TRBJ1-1, with D uncertain. The germline V gene encodes CDR1 LNHDA and CDR2 SQIVND (reference sequence). The V gene lost 5 bases and the J gene lost 0 bases, with 13 bases spanning the gap. There are 15 residues in the CDR3. CDR3 amino acids: CASSPPGYMNTEAFF. The CDR3 region has the DNA TGTGCCAGTAGTCCTCCGGGCTACATGAACACTGAAGCTTTCTTT. Complete variable domain (other parts from reference TRBV19 and TRBJ1-1): DGGITQSPKYLFRKEGQNVTLSCEQNLNHDAMYWYRQDPGQGLRLIYYSQIVNDFQKGDIAEGYSVSREKKESFPLTVTSAQKNPTAFYLCASSPPGYMNTEAFFGQGTRLTVV.

The chain links TRBV27 to TRBJ2-3; 11 bases fit TRBD2. Germline assignment: CDR1 MNHEY and CDR2 SMNVEV (reference sequence). The CDR3 sequence is 16 residues long. The junction had 5 bases not matched to a gene; V was cut back by 4 bases and J by 2 bases. The CDR3 here is CASSSLAGGFTDTQYF. CDR3 sequence (DNA): TGTGCCAGCAGTTCGTTAGCGGGAGGGTTCACAGATACGCAGTATTTT.

This chain uses TRBV27 with TRBJ2-7, with a weak D call TRBD2 (6 bases). CDR1 is MNHEY, CDR2 SMNVEV, per germline (reference sequence). Trimming took 2 bases from V and 2 from J, leaving 13 bases between them. The CDR3 is 15 amino acids. CDR3 sequence reads: CASSLQAGSPYEQYF. In DNA form, the CDR3 reads TGTGCCAGCAGTTTACAGGCCGGGAGCCCCTACGAGCAGTACTTC.

V and J are TRBV25-1 and TRBJ2-5; possibly TRBD1 for D (6 bases). Germline CDR1 MGHDK, CDR2 SYGVNS. V was trimmed by 7 bases and J by 5 bases, leaving 8 bases between them. The CDR3 length is 11 residues. Written as DNA, the CDR3 is TGTGCCAGCAATAGGGGGGAGACCCAGTACTTC. Its protein is CASNRGETQYF.

This chain joins TRBV20-1 and TRBJ2-3; D is undetermined. The CDR3 is 11 amino acids. Trimming pared 3 bases from V and 7 bases from J, leaving 8 bases between. The germline CDR1 and CDR2 sequences are DFQATT and SNEGSKA (reference sequence). The CDR3 bases are TGCAGTGCTAGGCAAGGGAATACGCAGTATTTT. Encoded protein: CSARQGNTQYF.